The TCR beta chain under discussion was sequenced for a study of brain metastases from non-small cell lung cancer. Points from the study as a whole: T-cell clones appeared expanded in approximately 58% of brain metastases relative to matched primary tumors. Brain metastases had lower T-cell infiltration than primary tumors. TCR repertoires overlapped largely between brain metastases and matched primaries.

Sequenced by immunoSEQ multiplex PCR; TCRdb stores in-frame clones only, minus some. Among 5,800 or so clones listed, approximately 80% were seen once. In the case of this clone: The antigen remains unidentified.

This CDR3 region has 15 residues. The V gene's germline CDR1 is LNHDA and CDR2 SQIVND (reference sequence). Trimming removed 6 bases from V and 5 bases from J; junction bases left unmatched: 6. Sequences were obtained from primary lung tumor tissue. The rearrangement joins TRBV19 to TRBJ1-6; 8 bases are a match to TRBD1. The TCR comes from a donor aged 40 or older with non-small cell lung cancer. CDR3 protein: CASSRTGIDNSPLHF. The CDR3 nucleotides read TGTGCCAGTAGCCGGACAGGGATCGATAATTCACCCCTCCACTTT.